This entry features one TCR beta chain sequence. Antigen: not known. This specimen comes from a study of T cell repertoires in cytomegalovirus infection. Study as a whole: Public TCR beta signature analysis indicated the presence of both CMV infection and matching HLA type.

This CDR3 comprises 14 residues. The ends lost 5 bases at V and 9 bases at J; junction bases unmatched: 8. Per the germline V gene, CDR1 is DFQATT and CDR2 is SNEGSKA (reference sequence). One entry per CDR3 protein results from TCRdb running MiXCR on the reads. This sample has about 89,000 distinct CDR3 sequences, with around 28% found just once. Findings of the study overall: CMV-specific TCR beta clonotypes restricted by HLA-C were the ones dominating the ex vivo response. Summed public TCR beta family frequency identified CMV carriers bearing the relevant HLA.

The sequences come from CD8+ T cells from cultured PBMCs, collected from culture after CMV antigen stimulation. This TCR came from a human donor in good health (CMV status not recorded). Some clones in this sample may be carry-over from other donors' samples. The chain recombines TRBV20-1 with TRBJ2-1; 12 bases are a match to TRBD2. The CDR3 DNA reads as TGCAGTGCTTGCTTCCTAGCGGGGGGGATTGAGCAGTTCTTC. This codes for CSACFLAGGIEQFF.